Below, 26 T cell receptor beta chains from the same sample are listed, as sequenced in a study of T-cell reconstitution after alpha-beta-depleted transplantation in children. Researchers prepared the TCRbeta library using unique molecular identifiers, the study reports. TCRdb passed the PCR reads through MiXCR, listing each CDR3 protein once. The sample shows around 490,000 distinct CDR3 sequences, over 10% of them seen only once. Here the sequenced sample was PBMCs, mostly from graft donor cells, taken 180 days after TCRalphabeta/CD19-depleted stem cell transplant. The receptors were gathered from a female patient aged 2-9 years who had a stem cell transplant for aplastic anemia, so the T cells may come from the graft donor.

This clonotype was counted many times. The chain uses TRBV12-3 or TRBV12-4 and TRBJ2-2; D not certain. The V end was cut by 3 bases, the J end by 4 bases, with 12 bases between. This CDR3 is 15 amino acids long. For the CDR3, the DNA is TGTGCCAGCAGTTTTGAGACACAAAGCACCGGGGAGCTGTTTTTT. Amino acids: CASSFETQSTGELFF.

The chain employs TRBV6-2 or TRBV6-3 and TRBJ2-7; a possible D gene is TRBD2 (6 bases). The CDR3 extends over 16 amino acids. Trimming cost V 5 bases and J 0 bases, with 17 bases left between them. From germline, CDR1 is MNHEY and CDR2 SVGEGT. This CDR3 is CASSPFADGSSYEQYF. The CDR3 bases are TGTGCCAGCAGTCCTTTTGCGGACGGGAGCTCCTACGAGCAGTACTTC.

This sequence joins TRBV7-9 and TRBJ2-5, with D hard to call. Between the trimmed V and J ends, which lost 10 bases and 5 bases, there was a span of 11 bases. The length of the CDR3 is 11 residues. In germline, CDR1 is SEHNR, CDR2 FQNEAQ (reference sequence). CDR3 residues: CATQLGETQYF. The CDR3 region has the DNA TGTGCCACCCAGCTTGGGGAGACCCAGTACTTC.

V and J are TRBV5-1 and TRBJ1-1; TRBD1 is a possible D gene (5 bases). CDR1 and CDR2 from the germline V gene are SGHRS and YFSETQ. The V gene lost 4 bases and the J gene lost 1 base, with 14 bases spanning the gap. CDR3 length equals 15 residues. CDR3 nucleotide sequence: TGCGCCAGCAGCCCAACCGGGCAGGGGAACACTGAAGCTTTCTTT. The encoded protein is CASSPTGQGNTEAFF.

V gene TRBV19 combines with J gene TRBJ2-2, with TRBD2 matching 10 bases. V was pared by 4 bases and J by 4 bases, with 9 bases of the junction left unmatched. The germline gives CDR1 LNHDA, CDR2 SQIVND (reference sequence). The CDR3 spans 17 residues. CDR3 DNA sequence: TGTGCCAGTAGTACCTCAAGCGGGAGGGTGGTCACCGGGGAGCTGTTTTTT. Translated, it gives CASSTSSGRVVTGELFF.

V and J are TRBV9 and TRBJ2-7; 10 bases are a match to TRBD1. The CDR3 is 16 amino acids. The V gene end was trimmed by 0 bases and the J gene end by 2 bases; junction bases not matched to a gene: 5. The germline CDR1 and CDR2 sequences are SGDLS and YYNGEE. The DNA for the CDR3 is TGTGCCAGCAGCGTAGCGAGGGACAGGGGAACCTACGAGCAGTACTTC. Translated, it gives CASSVARDRGTYEQYF.

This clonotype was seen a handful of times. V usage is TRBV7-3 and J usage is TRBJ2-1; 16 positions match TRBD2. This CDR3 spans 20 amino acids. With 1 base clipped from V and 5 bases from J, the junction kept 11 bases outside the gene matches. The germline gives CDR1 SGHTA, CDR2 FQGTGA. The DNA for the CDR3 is TGTGCCAGCAGCTTAAGAGGACAGGGGACTAGCGGGAGGGTTAACAATGAGCAGTTCTTC. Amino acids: CASSLRGQGTSGRVNNEQFF.

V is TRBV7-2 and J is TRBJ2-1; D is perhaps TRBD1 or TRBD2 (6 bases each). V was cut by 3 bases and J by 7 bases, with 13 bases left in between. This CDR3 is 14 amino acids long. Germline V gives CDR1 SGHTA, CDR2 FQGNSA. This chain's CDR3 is CASSFTGAVNEQFF. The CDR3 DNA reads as TGTGCCAGCAGCTTCACGGGGGCGGTTAATGAGCAGTTCTTC. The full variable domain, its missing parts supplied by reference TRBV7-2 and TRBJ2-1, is GAGVSQSPSNKVTEKGKDVELRCDPISGHTALYWYRQSLGQGLEFLIYFQGNSAPDKSGLPSDRFSAERTGGSVSTLTIQRTQQEDSAVYLCASSFTGAVNEQFFGPGTRLTVL.

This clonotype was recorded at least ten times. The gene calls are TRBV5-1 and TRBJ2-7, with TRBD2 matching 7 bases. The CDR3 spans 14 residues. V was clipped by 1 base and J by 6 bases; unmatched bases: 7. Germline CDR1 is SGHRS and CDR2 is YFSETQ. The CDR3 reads CASSLQWTRTEQYF. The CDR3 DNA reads TGCGCCAGCAGCTTGCAATGGACTAGAACCGAGCAGTACTTC.

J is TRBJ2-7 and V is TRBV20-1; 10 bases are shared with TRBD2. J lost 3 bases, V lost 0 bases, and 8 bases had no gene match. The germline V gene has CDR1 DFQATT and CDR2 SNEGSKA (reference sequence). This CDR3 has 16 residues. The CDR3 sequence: CSARDRGTSENYEQYF. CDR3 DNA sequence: TGCAGTGCTAGAGATAGGGGGACTAGCGAAAACTACGAGCAGTACTTC.

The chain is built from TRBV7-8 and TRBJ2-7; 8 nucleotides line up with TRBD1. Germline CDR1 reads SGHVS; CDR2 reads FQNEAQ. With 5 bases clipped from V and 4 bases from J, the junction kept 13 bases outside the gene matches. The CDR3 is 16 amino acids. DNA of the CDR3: TGTGCCAGCAGCCCCGACGCCGGGACAGGCGCGTACGAGCAGTACTTC. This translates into CASSPDAGTGAYEQYF.

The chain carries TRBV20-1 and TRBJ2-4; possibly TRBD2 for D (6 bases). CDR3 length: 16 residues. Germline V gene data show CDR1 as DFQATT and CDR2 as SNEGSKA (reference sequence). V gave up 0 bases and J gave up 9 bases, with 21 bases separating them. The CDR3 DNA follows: TGCAGTGCTAGAGATTTGACTAGAGGGGCGGGTGCCATTCAGTACTTC. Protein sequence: CSARDLTRGAGAIQYF.

CDR3 amino acids: CASSLEVRPYEQYV. The CDR3 DNA reads TGTGCCAGCAGCTTGGAGGTGCGGCCCTACGAGCAGTACGTC. This chain uses TRBV7-8 with TRBJ2-7; D may be TRBD2 (5 bases). Trimming removed 3 bases at V and 2 bases at J, with 11 bases between. Germline V gene sequence: CDR1 SGHVS, CDR2 FQNEAQ. The CDR3 contains 14 residues.

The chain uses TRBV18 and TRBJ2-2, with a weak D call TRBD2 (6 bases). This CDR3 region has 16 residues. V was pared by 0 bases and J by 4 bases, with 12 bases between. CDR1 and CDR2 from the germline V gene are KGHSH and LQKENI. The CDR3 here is CASSPPGLKTTGELFF. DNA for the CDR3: TGTGCCAGCTCACCACCGGGACTTAAGACCACCGGGGAGCTGTTTTTT.

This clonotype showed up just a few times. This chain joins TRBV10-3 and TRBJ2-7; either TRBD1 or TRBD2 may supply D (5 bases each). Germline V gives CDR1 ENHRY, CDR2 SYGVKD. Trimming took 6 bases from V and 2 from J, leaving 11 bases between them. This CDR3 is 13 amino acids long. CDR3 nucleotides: TGTGCCATCAGAGGGGACGGCCCCTACGAGCAGTACTTC. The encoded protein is CAIRGDGPYEQYF.

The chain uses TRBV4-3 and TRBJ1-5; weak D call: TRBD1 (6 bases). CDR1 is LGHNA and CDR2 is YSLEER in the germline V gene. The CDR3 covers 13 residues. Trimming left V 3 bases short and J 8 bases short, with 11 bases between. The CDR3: CASSQGAGKPQHF. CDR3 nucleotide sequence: TGCGCCAGCAGCCAGGGGGCCGGGAAGCCCCAGCATTTT.

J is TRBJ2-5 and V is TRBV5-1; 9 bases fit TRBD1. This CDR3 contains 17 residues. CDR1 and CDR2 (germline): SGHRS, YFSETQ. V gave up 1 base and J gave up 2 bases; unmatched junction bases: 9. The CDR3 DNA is TGCGCCAGCAGCTTGATACGAACCGGGACAGGGCAAGAGACCCAGTACTTC. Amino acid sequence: CASSLIRTGTGQETQYF.

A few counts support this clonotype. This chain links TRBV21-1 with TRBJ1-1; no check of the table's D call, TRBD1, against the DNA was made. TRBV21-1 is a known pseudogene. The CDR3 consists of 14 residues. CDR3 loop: CASSKEVSGTEAFF. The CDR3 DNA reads TGTGCCAGCAGCAAAGAGGTCTCGGGGACTGAAGCTTTCTTT.

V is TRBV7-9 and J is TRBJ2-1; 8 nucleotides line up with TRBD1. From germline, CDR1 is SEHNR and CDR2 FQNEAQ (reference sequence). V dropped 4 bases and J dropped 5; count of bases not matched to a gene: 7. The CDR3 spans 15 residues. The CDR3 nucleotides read TGTGCCAGCAGCTATCTGGACAGGGCTGACAATGAGCAGTTCTTC. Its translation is CASSYLDRADNEQFF. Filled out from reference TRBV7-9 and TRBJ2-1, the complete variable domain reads DTGVSQNPRHKITKRGQNVTFRCDPISEHNRLYWYRQTLGQGPEFLTYFQNEAQLEKSRLLSDRFSAERPKGSFSTLEIQRTEQGDSAMYLCASSYLDRADNEQFFGPGTRLTVL.

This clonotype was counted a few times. The CDR3 sequence: CASSSGLGGYTF. The CDR3, as DNA: TGTGCCAGCAGTTCCGGACTGGGTGGCTACACCTTC. The chain carries TRBV27 and TRBJ1-2, with D uncertain. The germline CDR1 and CDR2 sequences are MNHEY and SMNVEV (reference sequence). The CDR3 totals 12 residues. Trimming took 4 bases from V and 7 from J, leaving 10 bases between them.

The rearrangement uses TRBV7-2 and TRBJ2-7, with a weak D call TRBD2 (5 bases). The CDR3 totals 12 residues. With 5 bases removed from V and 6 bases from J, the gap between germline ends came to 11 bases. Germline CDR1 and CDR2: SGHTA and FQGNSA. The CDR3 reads CASSARTPEQYF. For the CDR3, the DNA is TGTGCCAGCAGCGCTCGGACTCCCGAGCAGTACTTC.

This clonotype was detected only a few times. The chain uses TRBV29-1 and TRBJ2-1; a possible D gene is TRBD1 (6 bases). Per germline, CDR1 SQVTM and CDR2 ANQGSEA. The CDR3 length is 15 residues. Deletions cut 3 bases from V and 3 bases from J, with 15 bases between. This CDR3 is CSVENGTYIYNEQFF. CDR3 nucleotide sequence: TGCAGCGTTGAGAACGGGACATATATCTACAATGAGCAGTTCTTC.

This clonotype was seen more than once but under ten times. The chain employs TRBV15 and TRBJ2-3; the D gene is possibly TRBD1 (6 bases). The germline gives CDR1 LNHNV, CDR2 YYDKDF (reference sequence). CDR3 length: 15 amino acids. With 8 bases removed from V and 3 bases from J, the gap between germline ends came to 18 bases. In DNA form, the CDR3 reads TGTGCCACCCACGACAGGTTCTCGTTTACAGATACGCAGTATTTT. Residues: CATHDRFSFTDTQYF.

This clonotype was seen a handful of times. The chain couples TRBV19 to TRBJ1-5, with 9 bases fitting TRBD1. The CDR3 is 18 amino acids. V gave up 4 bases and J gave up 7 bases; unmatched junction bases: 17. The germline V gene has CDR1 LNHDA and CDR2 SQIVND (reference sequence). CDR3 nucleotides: TGTGCCAGTAGTACCTGGGGGTTAGGACAGGACAGGGGACAGCCCCAGCATTTT. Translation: CASSTWGLGQDRGQPQHF.

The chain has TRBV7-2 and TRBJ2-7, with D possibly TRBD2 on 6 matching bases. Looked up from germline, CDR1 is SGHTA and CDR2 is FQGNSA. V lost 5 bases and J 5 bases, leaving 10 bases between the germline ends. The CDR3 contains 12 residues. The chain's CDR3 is CASSGDFDEQYF. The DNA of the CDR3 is TGTGCCAGCAGCGGGGACTTCGACGAGCAGTACTTC.

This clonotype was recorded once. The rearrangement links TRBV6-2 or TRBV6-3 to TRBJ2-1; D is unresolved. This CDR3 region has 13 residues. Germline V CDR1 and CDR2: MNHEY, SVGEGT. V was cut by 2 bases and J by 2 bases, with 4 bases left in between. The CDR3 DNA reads TGTGCCAGCAGTTACCAACCCTACAATGAGCAGTTCTTC. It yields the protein CASSYQPYNEQFF.